This T cell receptor beta chain originates from a study of early T cells in non-severe SARS-CoV-2 infection. Study-wide background: Sequencing used unsorted whole-blood bulk RNA, so chains lack pairing. General study points: Anti-spike CD8 responses were favored in VDJdb matching, and private and CD4 specificities were missed.

Note on this clonotype: Its antigen is currently unknown.

Unique molecular identifiers (one per individual cDNA molecule) were attached. From the 5' RACE reads, TCRdb called clonotypes with MiXCR, one entry per CDR3 protein. The profile shows 51,000 or so distinct CDR3 sequences, 9.5% to 12% of them singletons. Trimming took 3 bases from V and 5 from J, leaving 7 bases between them. The length of the CDR3 is 12 residues. CDR1 SNHLY and CDR2 FYNNEI come from the germline V gene. The specimen sequenced was whole blood. This TCR was recovered from an adult who was a healthcare worker with PCR-confirmed SARS-CoV-2 infection or an uninfected control (not recorded which). This chain uses TRBV2 with TRBJ1-2; D gene uncertain. For the CDR3, the DNA is TGTGCCAGCAGTGAGGCTGAGTATGGCTACACCTTC. This sequence encodes CASSEAEYGYTF.